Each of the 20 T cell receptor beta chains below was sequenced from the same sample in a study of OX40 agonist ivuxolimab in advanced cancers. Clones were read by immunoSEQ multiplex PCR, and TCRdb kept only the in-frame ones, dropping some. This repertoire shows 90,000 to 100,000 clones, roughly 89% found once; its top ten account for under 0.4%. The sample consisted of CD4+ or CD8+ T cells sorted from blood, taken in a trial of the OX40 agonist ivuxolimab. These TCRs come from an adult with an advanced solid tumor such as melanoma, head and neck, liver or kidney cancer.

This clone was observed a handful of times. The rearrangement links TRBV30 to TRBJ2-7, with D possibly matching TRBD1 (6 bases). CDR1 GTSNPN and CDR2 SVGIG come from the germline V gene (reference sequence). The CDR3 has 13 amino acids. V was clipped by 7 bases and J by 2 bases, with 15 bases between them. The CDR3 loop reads CALDRGFAYEQYF. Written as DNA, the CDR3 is TGTGCCTTAGATAGGGGGTTCGCCTACGAGCAGTACTTC. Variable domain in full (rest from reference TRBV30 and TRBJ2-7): SQTIHQWPATLVQPVGSPLSLECTVEGTSNPNLYWYRQAAGRGLQLLFYSVGIGQISSEVPQNLSASRPQDRQFILSSKKLLLSDSGFYLCALDRGFAYEQYFGPGTRLTVT.

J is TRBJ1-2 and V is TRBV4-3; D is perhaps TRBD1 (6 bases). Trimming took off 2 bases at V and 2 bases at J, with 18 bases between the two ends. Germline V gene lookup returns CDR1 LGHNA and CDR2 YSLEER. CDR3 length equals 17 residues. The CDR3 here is CASSQFPGVMRNYGYTF. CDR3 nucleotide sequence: TGCGCCAGCAGCCAATTTCCAGGGGTAATGAGAAACTATGGCTACACCTTC.

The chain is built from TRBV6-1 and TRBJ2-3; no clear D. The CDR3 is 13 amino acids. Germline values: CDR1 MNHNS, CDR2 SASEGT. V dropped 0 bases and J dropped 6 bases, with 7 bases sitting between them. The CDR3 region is CASSEAPRDTQYF. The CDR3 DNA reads TGTGCCAGCAGTGAAGCGCCCCGGGATACGCAGTATTTT.

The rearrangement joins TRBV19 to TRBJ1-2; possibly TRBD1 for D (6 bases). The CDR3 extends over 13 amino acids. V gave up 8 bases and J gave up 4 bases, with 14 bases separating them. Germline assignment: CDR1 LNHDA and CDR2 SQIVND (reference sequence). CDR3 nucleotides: TGTGCCAGTCAGGGGATGGGGCGCTATGGCTACACCTTC. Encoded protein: CASQGMGRYGYTF.

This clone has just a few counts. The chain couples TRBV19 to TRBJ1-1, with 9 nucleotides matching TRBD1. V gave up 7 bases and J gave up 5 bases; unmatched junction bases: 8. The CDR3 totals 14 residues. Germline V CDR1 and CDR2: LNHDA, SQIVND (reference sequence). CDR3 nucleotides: TGTGCCAGTACCCGGGACAGGGTAGTGACTGAAGCTTTCTTT. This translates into CASTRDRVVTEAFF.

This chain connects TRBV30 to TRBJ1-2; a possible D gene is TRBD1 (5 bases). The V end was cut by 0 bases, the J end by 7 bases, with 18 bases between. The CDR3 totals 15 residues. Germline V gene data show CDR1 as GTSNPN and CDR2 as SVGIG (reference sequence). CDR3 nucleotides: TGTGCCTGGAGTGTATTTCCGACGGGGGGGAGTGGCTACACCTTC. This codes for CAWSVFPTGGSGYTF.

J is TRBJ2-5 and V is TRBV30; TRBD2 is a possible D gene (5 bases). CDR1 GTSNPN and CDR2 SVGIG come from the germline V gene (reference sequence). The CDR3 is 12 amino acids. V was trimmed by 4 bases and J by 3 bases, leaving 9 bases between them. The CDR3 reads CAWTKGEETQYF. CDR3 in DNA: TGTGCCTGGACAAAGGGAGAAGAGACCCAGTACTTC.

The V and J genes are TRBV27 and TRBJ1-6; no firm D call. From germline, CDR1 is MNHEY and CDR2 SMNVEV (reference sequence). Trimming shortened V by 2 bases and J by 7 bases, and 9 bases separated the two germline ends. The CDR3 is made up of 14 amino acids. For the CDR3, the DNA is TGTGCCAGCAGTTTAAGGCTGTTGAATTCACCCCTCCACTTT. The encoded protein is CASSLRLLNSPLHF.

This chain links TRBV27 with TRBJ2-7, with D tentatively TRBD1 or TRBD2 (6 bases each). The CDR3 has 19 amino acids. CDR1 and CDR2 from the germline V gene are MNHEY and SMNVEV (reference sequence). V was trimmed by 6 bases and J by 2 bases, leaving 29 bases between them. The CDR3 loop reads CASSRAGQPTGTDAYEQYF. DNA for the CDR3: TGTGCCAGCAGCCGGGCGGGACAACCTACTGGGACGGACGCCTACGAGCAGTACTTC.

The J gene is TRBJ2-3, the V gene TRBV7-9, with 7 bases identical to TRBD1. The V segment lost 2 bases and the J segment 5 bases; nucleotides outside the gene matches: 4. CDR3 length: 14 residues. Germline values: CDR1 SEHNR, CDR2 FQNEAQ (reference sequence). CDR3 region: CASSLRQGQDTQYF. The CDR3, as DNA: TGTGCCAGCAGCTTAAGACAGGGCCAAGATACGCAGTATTTT.

In DNA form, the CDR3 reads TGCGCCAGCAGCTTGGACAAGAACACTGAAGCTTTCTTT. Translation gives CASSLDKNTEAFF. This chain joins TRBV5-1 and TRBJ1-1; no reliable D call. The germline V gene has CDR1 SGHRS and CDR2 YFSETQ. V dropped 0 bases and J dropped 1 base, with 4 bases sitting between them. The CDR3 is made up of 13 amino acids.

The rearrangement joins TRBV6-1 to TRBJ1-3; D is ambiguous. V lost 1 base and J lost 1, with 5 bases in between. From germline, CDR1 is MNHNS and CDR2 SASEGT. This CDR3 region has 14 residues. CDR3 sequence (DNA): TGTGCCAGCAGTGAAGGGGTGTCTGGAAACACCATATATTTT. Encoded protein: CASSEGVSGNTIYF.

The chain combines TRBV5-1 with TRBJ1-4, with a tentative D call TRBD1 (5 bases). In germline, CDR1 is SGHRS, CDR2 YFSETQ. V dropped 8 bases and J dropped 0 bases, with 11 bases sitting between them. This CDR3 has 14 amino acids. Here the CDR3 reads CASGRDPTNEKLFF. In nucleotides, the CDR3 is TGCGCCAGTGGACGGGACCCAACTAATGAAAAACTGTTTTTT.

DNA of the CDR3: TGTGCCAGCAGACTGGACAGGCAAAACGAGCAGTACTTC. This sequence encodes CASRLDRQNEQYF. The rearrangement uses TRBV2 and TRBJ2-7; 7 nucleotides match TRBD1. With 6 bases clipped from V and 5 bases from J, the junction kept 7 bases outside the gene matches. This CDR3 is 13 amino acids long. Germline lookup yields CDR1 SNHLY and CDR2 FYNNEI.

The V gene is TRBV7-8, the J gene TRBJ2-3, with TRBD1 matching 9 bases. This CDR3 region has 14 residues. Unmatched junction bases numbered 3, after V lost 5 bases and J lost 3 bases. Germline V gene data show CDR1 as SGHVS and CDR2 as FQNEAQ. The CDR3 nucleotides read TGTGCCAGCAGCCTGGGACAGGGAACAGATACGCAGTATTTT. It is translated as CASSLGQGTDTQYF.

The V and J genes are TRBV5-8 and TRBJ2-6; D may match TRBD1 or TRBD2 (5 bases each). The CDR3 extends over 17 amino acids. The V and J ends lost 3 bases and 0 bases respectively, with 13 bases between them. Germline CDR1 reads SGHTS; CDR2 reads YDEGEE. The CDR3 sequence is CASSSGTDSSGANVLTF. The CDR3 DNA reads TGTGCCAGCAGCTCCGGGACGGATAGCTCTGGGGCCAACGTCCTGACTTTC. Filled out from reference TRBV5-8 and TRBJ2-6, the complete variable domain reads EAGVTQSPTHLIKTRGQQATLRCSPISGHTSVYWYQQALGLGLQFLLWYDEGEERNRGNFPPRFSGRQFPNYSSELNVNALELEDSALYLCASSSGTDSSGANVLTFGAGSRLTVL.

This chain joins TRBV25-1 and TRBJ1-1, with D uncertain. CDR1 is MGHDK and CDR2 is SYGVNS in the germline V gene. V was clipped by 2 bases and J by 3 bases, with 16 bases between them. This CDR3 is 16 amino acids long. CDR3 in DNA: TGTGCCAGCAGTGAAGAGGAGACGCCTGGATACACTGAAGCTTTCTTT. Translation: CASSEEETPGYTEAFF.

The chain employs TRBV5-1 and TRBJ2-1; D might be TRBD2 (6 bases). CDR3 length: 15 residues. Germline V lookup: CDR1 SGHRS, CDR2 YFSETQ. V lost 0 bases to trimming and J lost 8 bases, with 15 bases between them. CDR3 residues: CASSLGLGGFYEQFF. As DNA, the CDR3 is TGCGCCAGCAGCTTGGGACTAGGAGGTTTCTATGAGCAGTTCTTC.

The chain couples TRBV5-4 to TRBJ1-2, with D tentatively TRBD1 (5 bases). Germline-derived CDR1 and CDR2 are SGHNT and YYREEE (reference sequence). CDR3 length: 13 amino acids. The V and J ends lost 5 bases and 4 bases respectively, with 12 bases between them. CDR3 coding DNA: TGTGCCAGCAGACCATGGGGGTTCTATGGCTACACCTTC. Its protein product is CASRPWGFYGYTF.

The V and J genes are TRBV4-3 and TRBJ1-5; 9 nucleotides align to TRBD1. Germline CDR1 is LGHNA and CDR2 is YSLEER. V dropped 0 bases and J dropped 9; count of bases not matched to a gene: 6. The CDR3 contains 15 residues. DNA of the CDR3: TGCGCCAGCAGCCAAGATATAACAGGGGGCAGGCCCCAGCATTTT. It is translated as CASSQDITGGRPQHF.